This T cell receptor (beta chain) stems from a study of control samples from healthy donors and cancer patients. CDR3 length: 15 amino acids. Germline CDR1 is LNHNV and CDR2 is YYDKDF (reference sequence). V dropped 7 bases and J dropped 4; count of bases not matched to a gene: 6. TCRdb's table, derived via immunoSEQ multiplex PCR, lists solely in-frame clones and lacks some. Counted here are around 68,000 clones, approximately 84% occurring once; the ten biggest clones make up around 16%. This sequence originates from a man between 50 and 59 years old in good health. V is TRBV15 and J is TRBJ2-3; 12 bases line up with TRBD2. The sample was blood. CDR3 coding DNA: TGTGCCACCACGGCTAGCGGGAGGGCCGCAGATACGCAGTATTTT. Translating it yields CATTASGRAADTQYF.